This T cell receptor beta chain was identified during a study of blood T cell repertoires in COVID-19. In the study overall: The origin of the acute and convalescent COVID-19 samples was the United States, Italy and Spain. T cells, B-cell-depleted T cells, or PBMCs supplied cDNA or gDNA.

Methods used by the authors: Amplification from reference gene primers served as the basis for estimated nucleated cell counts. This table comes from immunoSEQ multiplex PCR, and its TCRdb copy is limited to in-frame clones, with some not included. V and J calls plus clone size are reproduced from that table; the DNA served to infer D and trimming. The sample consists of 170,000 or so clones, 60% to 80% of them appearing once. This CDR3 has 14 residues. Germline loops: CDR1 LGHDT, CDR2 YNNKEL (reference sequence). The V segment lost 4 bases and the J segment 2 bases; nucleotides outside the gene matches: 4.

The source material was peripheral blood. This receptor was obtained from a woman in her 70s with acute or convalescent COVID-19. The V call is TRBV3-1 (or the pseudogene TRBV3-2), the J call TRBJ1-1; 7 nucleotides match TRBD1. CDR3 DNA: TGTGCCAGCAGCCCCCGGACAGGAAACACTGAAGCTTTCTTT. This codes for CASSPRTGNTEAFF.